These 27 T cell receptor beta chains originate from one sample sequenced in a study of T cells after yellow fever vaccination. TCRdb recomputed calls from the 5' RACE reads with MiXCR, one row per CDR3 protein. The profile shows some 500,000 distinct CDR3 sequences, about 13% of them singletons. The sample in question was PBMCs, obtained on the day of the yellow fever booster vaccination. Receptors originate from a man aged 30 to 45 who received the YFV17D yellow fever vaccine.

CDR3 nucleotides: TGTGCCAGCAGCCAGAGACAGGGGCTGTGGTATGGCTACACCTTC. Amino acids: CASSQRQGLWYGYTF. This rearrangement joins TRBV12-3 or TRBV12-4 to TRBJ1-2; 8 nucleotides line up with TRBD1. The CDR3 runs 15 residues. V gave up 6 bases and J gave up 5 bases; unmatched junction bases: 11.

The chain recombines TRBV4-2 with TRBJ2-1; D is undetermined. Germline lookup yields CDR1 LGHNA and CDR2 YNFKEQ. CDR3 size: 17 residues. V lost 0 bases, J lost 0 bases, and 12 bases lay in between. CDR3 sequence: CASSQEAASGSYNEQFF. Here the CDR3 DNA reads TGTGCCAGCAGCCAAGAGGCAGCGTCCGGCTCCTACAATGAGCAGTTCTTC.

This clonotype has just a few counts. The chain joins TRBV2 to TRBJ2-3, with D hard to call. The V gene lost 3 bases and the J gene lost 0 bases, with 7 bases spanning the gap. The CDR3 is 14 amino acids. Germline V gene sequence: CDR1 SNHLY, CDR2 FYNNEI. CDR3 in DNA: TGTGCCAGCAGTGACAGGAGAAGCACAGATACGCAGTATTTT. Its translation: CASSDRRSTDTQYF.

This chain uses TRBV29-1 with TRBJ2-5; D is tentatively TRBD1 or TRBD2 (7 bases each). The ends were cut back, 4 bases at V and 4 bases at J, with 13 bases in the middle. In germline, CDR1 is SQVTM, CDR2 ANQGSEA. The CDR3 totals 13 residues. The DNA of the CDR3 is TGCAGCGTTGTAGCCAGGGGGGGAGAGACCCAGTACTTC. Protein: CSVVARGGETQYF.

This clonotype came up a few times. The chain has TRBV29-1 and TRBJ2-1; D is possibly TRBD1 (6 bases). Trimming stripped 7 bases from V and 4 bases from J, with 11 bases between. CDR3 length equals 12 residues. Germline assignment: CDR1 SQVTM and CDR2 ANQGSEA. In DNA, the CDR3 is TGCAGCGCGCACGGACAGTACAATGAGCAGTTCTTC. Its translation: CSAHGQYNEQFF.

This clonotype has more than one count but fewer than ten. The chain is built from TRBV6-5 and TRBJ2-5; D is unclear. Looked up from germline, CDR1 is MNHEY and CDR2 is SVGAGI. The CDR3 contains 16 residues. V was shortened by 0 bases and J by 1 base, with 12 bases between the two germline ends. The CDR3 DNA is TGTGCCAGCAGTTACTCCATGGCTGGCAGCCAAGAGACCCAGTACTTC. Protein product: CASSYSMAGSQETQYF.

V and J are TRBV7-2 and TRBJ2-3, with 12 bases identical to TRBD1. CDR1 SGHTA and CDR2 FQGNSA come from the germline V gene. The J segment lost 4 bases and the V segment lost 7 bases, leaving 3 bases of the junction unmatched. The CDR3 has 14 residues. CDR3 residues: CASTGQGASDTQYF. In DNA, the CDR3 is TGTGCCAGCACGGGACAGGGGGCATCAGATACGCAGTATTTT. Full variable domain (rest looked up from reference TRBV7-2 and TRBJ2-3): GAGVSQSPSNKVTEKGKDVELRCDPISGHTALYWYRQSLGQGLEFLIYFQGNSAPDKSGLPSDRFSAERTGGSVSTLTIQRTQQEDSAVYLCASTGQGASDTQYFGPGTRLTVL.

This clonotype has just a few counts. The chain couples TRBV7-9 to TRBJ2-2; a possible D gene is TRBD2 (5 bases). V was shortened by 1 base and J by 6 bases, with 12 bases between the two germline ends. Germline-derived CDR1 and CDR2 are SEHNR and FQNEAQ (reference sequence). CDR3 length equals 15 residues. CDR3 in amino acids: CASSLVSGLAGELFF. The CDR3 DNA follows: TGTGCCAGCAGCTTAGTGTCCGGACTTGCCGGGGAGCTGTTTTTT.

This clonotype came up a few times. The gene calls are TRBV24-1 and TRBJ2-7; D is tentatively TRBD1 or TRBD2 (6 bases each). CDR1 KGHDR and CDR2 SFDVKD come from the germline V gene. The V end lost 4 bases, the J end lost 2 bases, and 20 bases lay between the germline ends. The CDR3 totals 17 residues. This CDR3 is CATSDFRDERGPYEQYF. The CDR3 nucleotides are TGTGCCACCAGTGACTTCAGGGACGAACGGGGGCCCTACGAGCAGTACTTC.

CDR3 residues: CASSLGDVTYNEQFF. CDR3 sequence (DNA): TGTGCCAGCAGCTTAGGGGACGTAACCTACAATGAGCAGTTCTTC. This chain links TRBV7-3 with TRBJ2-1; D may match TRBD1 or TRBD2 (5 bases each). This CDR3 is built from 15 residues. The germline V gene encodes CDR1 SGHTA and CDR2 FQGTGA. Trimming removed 2 bases from V and 2 bases from J, with 10 bases in between.

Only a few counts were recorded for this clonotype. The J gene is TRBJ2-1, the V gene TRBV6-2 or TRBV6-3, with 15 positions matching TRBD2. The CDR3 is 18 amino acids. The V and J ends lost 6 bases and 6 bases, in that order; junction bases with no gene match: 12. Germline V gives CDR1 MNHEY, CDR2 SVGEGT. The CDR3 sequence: CASRTTPGLAGGSNEQFF. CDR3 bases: TGTGCCAGCAGAACCACCCCGGGACTAGCGGGAGGTAGCAATGAGCAGTTCTTC.

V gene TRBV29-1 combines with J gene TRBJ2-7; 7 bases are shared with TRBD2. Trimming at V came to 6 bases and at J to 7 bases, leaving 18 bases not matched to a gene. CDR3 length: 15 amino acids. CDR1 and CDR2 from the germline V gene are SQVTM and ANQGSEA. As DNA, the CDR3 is TGCAGCGTACTAAGGTGGGGCGGGAGAACGGGTGAGCAGTACTTC. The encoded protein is CSVLRWGGRTGEQYF.

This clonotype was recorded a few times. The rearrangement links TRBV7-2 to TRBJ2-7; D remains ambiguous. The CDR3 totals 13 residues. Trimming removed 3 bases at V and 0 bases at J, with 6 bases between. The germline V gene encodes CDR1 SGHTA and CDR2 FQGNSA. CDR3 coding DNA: TGTGCCAGCAGCTTCCGGAACTCCTACGAGCAGTACTTC. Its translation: CASSFRNSYEQYF.

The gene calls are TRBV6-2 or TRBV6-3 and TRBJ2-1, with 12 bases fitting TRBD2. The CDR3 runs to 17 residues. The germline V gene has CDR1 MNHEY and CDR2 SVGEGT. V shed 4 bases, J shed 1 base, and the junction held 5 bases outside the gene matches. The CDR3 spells CASSFGLAGWSYNEQFF. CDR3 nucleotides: TGTGCCAGCAGTTTCGGACTAGCGGGATGGTCCTACAATGAGCAGTTCTTC.

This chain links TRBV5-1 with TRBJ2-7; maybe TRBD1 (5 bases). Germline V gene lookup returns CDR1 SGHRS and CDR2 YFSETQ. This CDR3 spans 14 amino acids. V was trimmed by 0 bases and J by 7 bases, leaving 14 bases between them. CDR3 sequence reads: CASSLGRTWAEQYF. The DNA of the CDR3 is TGCGCCAGCAGCTTGGGACGGACATGGGCGGAGCAGTACTTC.

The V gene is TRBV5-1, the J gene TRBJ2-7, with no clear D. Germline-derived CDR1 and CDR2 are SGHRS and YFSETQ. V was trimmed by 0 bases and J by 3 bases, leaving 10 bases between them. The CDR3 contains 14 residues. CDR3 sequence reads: CASSLASTDYEQYF. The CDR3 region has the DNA TGCGCCAGCAGCTTGGCTTCAACCGACTACGAGCAGTACTTC.

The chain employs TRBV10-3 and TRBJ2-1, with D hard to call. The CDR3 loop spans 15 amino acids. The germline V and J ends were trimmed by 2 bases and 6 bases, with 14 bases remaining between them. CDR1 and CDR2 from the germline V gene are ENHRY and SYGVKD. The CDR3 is CAISEGRFFSNEQFF. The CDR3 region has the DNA TGTGCCATCAGTGAGGGCCGCTTTTTCAGCAATGAGCAGTTCTTC.

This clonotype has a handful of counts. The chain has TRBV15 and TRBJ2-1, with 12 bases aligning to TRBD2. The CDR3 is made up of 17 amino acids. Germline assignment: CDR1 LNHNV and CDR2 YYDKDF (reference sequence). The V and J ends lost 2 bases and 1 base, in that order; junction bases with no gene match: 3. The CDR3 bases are TGTGCCACCAGCAGATTCGGACTAGCGGGATCCTACAATGAGCAGTTCTTC. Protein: CATSRFGLAGSYNEQFF.

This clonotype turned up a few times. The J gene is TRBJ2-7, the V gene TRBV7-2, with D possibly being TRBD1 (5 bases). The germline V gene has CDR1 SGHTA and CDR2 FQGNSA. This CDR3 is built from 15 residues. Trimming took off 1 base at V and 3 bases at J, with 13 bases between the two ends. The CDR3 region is CASSLGAGIDYEQYF. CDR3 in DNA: TGTGCCAGCAGCTTAGGGGCAGGGATCGACTACGAGCAGTACTTC.

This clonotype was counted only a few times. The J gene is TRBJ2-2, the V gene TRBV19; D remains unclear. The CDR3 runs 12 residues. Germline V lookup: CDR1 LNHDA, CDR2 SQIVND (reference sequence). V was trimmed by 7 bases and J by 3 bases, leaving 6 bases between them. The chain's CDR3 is CASIGDTGELFF. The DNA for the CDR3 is TGTGCCAGTATTGGGGACACCGGGGAGCTGTTTTTT.

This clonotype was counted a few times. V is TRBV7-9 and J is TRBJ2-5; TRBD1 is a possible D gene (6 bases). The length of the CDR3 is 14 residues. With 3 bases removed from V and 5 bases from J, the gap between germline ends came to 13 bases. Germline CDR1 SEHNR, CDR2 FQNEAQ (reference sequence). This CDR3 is CASSFNTGQETQYF. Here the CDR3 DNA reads TGTGCCAGCAGCTTCAATACAGGGCAGGAGACCCAGTACTTC.

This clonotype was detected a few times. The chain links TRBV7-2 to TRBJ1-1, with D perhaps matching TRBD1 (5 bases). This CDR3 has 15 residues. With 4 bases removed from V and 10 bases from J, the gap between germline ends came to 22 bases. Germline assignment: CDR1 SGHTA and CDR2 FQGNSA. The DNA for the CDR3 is TGTGCCAGCAGCTGGGTGGGACGCTTCTCCCTTGGAGCTTTCTTT. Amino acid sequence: CASSWVGRFSLGAFF. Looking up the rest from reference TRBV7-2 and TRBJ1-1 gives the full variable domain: GAGVSQSPSNKVTEKGKDVELRCDPISGHTALYWYRQSLGQGLEFLIYFQGNSAPDKSGLPSDRFSAERTGGSVSTLTIQRTQQEDSAVYLCASSWVGRFSLGAFFGQGTRLTVV.

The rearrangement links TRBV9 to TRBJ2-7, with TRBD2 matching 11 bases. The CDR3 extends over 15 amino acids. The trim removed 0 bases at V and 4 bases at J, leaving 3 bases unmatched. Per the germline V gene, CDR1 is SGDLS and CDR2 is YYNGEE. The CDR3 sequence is CASSVAASGRYEQYF. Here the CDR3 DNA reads TGTGCCAGCAGCGTAGCGGCTAGCGGGAGGTACGAGCAGTACTTC. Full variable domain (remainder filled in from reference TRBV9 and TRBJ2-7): DSGVTQTPKHLITATGQRVTLRCSPRSGDLSVYWYQQSLDQGLQFLIQYYNGEERAKGNILERFSAQQFPDLHSELNLSSLELGDSALYFCASSVAASGRYEQYFGPGTRLTVT.

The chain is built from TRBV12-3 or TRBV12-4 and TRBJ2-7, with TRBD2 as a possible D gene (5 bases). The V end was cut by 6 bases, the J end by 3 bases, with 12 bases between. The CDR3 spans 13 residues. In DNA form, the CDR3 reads TGTGCCAGCAGAGCCGGGATAGACTACGAGCAGTACTTC. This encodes CASRAGIDYEQYF.

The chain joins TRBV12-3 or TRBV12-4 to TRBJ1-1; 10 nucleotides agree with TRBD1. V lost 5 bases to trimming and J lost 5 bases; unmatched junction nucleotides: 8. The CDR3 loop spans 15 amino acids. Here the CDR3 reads CASSQTGGGRTEAFF. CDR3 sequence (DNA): TGTGCCAGCAGTCAGACAGGGGGCGGTAGGACTGAAGCTTTCTTT.

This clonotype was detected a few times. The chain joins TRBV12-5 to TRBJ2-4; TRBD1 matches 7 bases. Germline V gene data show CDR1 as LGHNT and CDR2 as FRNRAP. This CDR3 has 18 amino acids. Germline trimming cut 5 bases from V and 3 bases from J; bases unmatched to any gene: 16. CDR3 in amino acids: CASGLWTGQFRIKNIQYF. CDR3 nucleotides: TGTGCTAGTGGTCTTTGGACAGGACAATTTCGGATCAAAAACATTCAGTACTTC.

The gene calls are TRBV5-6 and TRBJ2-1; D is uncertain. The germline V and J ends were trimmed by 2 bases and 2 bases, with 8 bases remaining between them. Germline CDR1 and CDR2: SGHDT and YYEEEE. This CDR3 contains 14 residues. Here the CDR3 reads CASSLDGPYNEQFF. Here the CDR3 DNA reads TGTGCCAGCAGCTTAGACGGCCCCTACAATGAGCAGTTCTTC.